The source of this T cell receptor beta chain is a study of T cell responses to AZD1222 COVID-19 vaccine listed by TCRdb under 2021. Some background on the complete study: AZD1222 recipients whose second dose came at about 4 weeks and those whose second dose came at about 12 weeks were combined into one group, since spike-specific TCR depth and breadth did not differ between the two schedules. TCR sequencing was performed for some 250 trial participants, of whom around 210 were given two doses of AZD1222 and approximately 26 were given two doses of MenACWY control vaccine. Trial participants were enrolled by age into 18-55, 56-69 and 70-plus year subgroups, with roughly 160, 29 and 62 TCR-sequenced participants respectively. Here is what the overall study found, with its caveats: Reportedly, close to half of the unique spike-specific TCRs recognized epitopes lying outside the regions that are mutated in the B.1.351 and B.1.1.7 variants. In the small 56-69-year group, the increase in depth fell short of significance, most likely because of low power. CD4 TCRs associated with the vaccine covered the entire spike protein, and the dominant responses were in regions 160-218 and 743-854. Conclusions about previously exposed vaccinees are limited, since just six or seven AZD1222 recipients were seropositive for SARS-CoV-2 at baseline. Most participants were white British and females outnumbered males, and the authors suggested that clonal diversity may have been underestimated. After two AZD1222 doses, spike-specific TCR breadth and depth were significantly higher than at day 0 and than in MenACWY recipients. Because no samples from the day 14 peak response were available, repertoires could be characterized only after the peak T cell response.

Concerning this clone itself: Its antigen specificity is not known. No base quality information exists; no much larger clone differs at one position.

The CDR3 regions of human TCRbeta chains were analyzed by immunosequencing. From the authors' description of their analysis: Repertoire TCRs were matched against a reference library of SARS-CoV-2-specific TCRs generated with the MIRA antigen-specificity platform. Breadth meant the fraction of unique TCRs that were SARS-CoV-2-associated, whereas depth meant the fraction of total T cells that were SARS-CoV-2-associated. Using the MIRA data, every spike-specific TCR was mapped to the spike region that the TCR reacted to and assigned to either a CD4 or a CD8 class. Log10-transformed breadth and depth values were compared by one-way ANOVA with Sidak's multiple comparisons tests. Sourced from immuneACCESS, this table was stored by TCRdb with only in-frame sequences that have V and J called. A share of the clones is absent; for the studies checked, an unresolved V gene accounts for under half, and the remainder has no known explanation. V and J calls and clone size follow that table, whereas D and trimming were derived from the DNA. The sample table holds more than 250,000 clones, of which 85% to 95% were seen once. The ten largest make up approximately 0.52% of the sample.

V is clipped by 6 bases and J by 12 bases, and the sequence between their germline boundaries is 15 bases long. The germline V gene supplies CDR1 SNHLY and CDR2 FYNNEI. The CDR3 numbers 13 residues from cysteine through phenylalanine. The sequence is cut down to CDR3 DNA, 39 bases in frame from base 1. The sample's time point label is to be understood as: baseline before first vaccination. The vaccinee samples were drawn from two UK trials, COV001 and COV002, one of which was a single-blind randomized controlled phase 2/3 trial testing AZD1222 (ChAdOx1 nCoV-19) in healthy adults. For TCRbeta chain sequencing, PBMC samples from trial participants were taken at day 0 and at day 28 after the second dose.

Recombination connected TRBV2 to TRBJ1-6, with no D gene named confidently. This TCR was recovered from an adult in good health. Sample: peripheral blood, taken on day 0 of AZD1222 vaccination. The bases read TGTGCCAGCAGCCCACTACCCTTCGGACCCCTCCACTTT. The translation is CASSPLPFGPLHF.